Below are 7 T cell receptor beta chains sequenced from a single sample in a study of cytomegalovirus exposure and HLA in healthy donors. The study ran its PCR with 60 Vbeta and 13 Jbeta primers. Profiling relied on immunoSEQ multiplex PCR, and the TCRdb table lists in-frame clones only, not all of them. The table lists roughly 180,000 clones, approximately 80% of them singletons. Material for sequencing was PBMCs. Receptor source: a man aged 18 to 29 in good health and CMV-seronegative.

The chain couples TRBV28 to TRBJ1-5; possibly TRBD1 for D (6 bases). V shed 4 bases and J shed 3 bases, with 13 bases lying between them. This CDR3 comprises 15 residues. Looked up from germline, CDR1 is MDHEN and CDR2 is SYDVKM. The CDR3 DNA is TGTGCCAGCAGTTCAGGGGACACCGTCAATCAGCCCCAGCATTTT. Protein: CASSSGDTVNQPQHF.

The chain has TRBV7-9 and TRBJ2-7; D perhaps matches TRBD2 (5 bases). V lost 5 bases to trimming and J lost 1 base, with 9 bases between them. Germline CDR1 reads SEHNR; CDR2 reads FQNEAQ (reference sequence). The CDR3 is 13 residues long. The CDR3 coding sequence is TGTGCCAGCAGCGCAAGGGAGTCCTACGAGCAGTACTTC. Translating gives CASSARESYEQYF.

The chain is built from TRBV30 and TRBJ2-1; D is ambiguous. Germline V CDR1 and CDR2: GTSNPN, SVGIG (reference sequence). This CDR3 is built from 17 residues. Trimming stripped 3 bases from V and 9 bases from J, with 27 bases between. The CDR3 is CAWSHRLRLSFKSEQFF. The CDR3 coding sequence is TGTGCCTGGAGCCATCGCCTGAGACTCTCCTTCAAGAGTGAGCAGTTCTTC.

The chain recombines TRBV30 with TRBJ1-1; no reliable D call. There are 13 residues in the CDR3. Germline CDR1 and CDR2: GTSNPN and SVGIG (reference sequence). Trimming took 0 bases from V and 1 from J, leaving 6 bases between them. As DNA, the CDR3 is TGTGCCTGGAGTGTACTCAAGAACACTGAAGCTTTCTTT. Translating it yields CAWSVLKNTEAFF.

The V call is TRBV6-5, the J call TRBJ1-2, with 7 positions matching TRBD1. Losses at the gene ends were 0 bases for V and 5 bases for J; bases not matched to a gene: 9. There are 16 residues in the CDR3. The germline V gene encodes CDR1 MNHEY and CDR2 SVGAGI. The CDR3: CASSYSGRDSSYGYTF. CDR3 DNA: TGTGCCAGCAGTTACTCGGGCCGGGACAGTAGTTATGGCTACACCTTC.

This CDR3 reads CASSINGGWGEQYF. As DNA, the CDR3 is TGTGCCAGTAGTATTAACGGGGGATGGGGCGAGCAGTACTTC. V gene TRBV19 combines with J gene TRBJ2-7; tentative D call: TRBD2 (6 bases). The CDR3 consists of 14 residues. The germline CDR1 and CDR2 sequences are LNHDA and SQIVND (reference sequence). The ends were cut back, 3 bases at V and 6 bases at J, with 15 bases in the middle.

The rearrangement links TRBV23-1 to TRBJ2-7, with D hard to call. TRBV23-1 has ORF status, its function being uncertain. This CDR3 is 12 amino acids long. The ends were cut back, 8 bases at V and 0 bases at J, with 8 bases in the middle. DNA for the CDR3: TGCGCCAGCCAGGTCCACTCCTACGAGCAGTACTTC. Its translation: CASQVHSYEQYF.